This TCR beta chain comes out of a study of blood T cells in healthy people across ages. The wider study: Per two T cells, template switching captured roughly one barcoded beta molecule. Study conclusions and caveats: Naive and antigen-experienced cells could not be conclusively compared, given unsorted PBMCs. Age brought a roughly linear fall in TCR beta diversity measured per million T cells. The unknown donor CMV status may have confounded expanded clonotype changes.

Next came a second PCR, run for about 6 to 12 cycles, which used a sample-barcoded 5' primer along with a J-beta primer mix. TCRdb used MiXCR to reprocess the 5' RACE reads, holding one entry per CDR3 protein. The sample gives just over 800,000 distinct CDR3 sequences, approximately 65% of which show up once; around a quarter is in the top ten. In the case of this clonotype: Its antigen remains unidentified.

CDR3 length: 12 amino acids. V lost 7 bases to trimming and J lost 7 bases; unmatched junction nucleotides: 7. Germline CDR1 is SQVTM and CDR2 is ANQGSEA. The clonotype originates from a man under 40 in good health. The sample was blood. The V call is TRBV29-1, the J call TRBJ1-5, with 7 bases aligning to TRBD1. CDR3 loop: CSARQGGQPQHF. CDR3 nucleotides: TGCAGCGCCCGACAGGGTGGGCAGCCCCAGCATTTT. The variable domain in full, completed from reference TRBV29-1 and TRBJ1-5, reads SAVISQKPSRDICQRGTSLTIQCQVDSQVTMMFWYRQQPGQSLTLIATANQGSEATYESGFVIDKFPISRPNLTFSTLTVSNMSPEDSSIYLCSARQGGQPQHFGDGTRLSIL.